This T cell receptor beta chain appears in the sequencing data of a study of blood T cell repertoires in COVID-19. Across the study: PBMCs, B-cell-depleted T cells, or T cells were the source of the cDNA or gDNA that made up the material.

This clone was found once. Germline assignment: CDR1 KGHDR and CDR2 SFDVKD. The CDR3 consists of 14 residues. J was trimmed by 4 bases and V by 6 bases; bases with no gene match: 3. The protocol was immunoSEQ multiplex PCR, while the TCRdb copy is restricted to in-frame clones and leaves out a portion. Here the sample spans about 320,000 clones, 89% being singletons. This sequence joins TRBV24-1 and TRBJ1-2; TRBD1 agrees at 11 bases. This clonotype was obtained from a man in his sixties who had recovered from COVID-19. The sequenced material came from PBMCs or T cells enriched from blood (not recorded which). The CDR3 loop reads CATSRGTGGYGYTF. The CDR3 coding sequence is TGTGCCACCAGTAGGGGGACAGGGGGCTATGGCTACACCTTC.